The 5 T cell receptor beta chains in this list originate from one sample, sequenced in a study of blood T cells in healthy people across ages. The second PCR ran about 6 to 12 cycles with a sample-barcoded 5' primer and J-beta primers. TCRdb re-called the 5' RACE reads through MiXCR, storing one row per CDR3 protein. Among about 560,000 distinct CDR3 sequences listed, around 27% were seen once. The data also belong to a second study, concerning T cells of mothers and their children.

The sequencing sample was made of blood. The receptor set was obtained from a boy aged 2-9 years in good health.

This CDR3 is CAWSVRAPGFDIQYF. The DNA of the CDR3 is TGTGCCTGGAGTGTACGGGCGCCTGGCTTCGACATTCAGTACTTC. The V gene is TRBV30, the J gene TRBJ2-4, with D uncertain. The V end was cut by 0 bases, the J end by 8 bases, with 17 bases between. Looked up from germline, CDR1 is GTSNPN and CDR2 is SVGIG (reference sequence). CDR3 size: 15 residues. Complete variable domain (other parts from reference TRBV30 and TRBJ2-4): SQTIHQWPATLVQPVGSPLSLECTVEGTSNPNLYWYRQAAGRGLQLLFYSVGIGQISSEVPQNLSASRPQDRQFILSSKKLLLSDSGFYLCAWSVRAPGFDIQYFGAGTRLSVL.

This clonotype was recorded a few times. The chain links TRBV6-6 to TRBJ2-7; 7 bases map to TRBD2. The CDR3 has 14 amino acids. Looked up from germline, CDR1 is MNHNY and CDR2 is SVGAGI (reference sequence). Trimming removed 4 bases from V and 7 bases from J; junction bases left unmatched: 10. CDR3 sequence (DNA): TGTGCCAGCAGTTCTGGGGCGGGAGACGGGGAGCAGTACTTC. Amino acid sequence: CASSSGAGDGEQYF.

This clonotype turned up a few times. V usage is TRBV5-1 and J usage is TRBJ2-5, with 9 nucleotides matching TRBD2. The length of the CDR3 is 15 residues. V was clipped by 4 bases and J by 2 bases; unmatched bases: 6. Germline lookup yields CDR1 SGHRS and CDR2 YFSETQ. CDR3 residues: CASSISSGRQETQYF. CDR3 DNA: TGCGCCAGCAGCATCTCGAGCGGGAGGCAAGAGACCCAGTACTTC.

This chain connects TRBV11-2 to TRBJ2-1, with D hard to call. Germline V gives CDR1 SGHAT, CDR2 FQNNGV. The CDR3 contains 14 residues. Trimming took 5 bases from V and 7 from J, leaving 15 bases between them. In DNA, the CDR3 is TGTGCCAGCAGCCCCCCTGGTTCCAAAAATGAGCAGTTCTTC. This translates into CASSPPGSKNEQFF.

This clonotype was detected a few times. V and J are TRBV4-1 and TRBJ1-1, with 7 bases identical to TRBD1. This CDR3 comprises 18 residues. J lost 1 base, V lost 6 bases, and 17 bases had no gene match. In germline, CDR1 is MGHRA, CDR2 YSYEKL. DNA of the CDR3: TGCGCCAGCAGTCGACAGACAGGGAGTCGCGTATGGAACACTGAAGCTTTCTTT. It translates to CASSRQTGSRVWNTEAFF.